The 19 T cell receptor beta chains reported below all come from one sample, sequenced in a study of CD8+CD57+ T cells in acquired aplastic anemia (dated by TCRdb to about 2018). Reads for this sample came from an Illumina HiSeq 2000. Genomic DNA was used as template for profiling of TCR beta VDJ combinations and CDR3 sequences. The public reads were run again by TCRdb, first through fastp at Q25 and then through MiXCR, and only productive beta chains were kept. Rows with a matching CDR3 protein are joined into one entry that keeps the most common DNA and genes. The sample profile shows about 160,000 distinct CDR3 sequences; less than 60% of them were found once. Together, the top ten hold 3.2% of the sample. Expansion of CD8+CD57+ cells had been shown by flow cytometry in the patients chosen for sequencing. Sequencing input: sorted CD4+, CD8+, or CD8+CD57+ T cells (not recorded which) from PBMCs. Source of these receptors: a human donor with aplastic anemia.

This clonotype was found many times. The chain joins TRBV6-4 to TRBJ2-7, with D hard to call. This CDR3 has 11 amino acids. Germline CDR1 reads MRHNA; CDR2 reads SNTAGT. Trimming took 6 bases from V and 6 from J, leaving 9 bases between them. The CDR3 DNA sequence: TGTGCCAGCAGGGACCGAGCCGAGCAGTACGTC. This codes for CASRDRAEQYV.

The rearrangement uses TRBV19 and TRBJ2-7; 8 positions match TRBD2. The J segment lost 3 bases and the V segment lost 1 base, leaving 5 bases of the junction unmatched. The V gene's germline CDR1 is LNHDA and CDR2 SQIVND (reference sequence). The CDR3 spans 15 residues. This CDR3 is CASSIVDSGGYEQYF. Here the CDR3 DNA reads TGTGCCAGTAGTATAGTTGACAGCGGGGGCTACGAGCAGTACTTC.

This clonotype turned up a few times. The CDR3: CAIQETGMNTEAFF. DNA of the CDR3: TGTGCCATTCAAGAGACAGGGATGAACACTGAAGCTTTCTTT. The chain is built from TRBV24-1 and TRBJ1-1, with 7 bases identical to TRBD1. Unmatched junction bases numbered 8, after V lost 11 bases and J lost 0 bases. The CDR3 length is 14 residues. Germline V gene lookup returns CDR1 KGHDR and CDR2 SFDVKD.

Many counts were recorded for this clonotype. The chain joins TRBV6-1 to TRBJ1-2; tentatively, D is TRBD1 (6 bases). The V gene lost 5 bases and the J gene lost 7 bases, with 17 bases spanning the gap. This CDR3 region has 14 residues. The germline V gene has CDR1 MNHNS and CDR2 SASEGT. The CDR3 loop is CASSPDGTRAGYTF. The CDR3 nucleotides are TGTGCCAGCAGTCCGGACGGGACACGCGCTGGCTACACCTTC.

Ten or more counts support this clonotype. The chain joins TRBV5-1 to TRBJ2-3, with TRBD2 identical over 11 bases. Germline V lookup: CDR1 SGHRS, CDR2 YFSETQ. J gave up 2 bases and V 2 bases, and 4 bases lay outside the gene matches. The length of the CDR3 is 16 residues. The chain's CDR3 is CASSLLAGAATDTQYF. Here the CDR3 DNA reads TGCGCCAGCAGCTTACTAGCGGGGGCCGCCACAGATACGCAGTATTTT.

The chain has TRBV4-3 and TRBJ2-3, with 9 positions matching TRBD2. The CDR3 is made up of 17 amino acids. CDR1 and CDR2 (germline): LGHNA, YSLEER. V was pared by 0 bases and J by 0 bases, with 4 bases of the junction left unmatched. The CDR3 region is CASSQELAGASTDTQYF. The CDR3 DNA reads TGCGCCAGCAGCCAAGAATTAGCGGGGGCTAGCACAGATACGCAGTATTTT.

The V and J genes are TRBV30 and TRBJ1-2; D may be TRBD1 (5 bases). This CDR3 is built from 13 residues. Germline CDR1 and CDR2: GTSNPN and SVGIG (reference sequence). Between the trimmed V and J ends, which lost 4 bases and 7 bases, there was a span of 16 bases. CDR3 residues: CAWTGVGGAGYTF. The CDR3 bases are TGTGCCTGGACGGGGGTGGGTGGGGCTGGCTACACCTTC.

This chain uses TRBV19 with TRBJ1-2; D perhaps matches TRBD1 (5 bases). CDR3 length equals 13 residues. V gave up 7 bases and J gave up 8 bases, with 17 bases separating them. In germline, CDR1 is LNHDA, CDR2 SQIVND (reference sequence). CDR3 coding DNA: TGTGCCAGTACCCGGGACGGCTATGGGGGCTACACCTTC. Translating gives CASTRDGYGGYTF.

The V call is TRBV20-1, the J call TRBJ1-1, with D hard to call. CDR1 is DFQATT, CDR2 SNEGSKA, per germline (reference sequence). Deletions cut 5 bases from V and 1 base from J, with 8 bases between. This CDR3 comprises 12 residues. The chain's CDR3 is CSADTPNTEAFF. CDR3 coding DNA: TGCAGTGCTGACACACCGAACACTGAAGCTTTCTTT.

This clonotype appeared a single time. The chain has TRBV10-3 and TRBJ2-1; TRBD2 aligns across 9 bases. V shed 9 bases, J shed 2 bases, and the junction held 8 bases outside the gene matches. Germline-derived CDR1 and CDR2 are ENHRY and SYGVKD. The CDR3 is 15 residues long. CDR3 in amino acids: CAIGGSGGTYNEQFF. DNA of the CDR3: TGTGCCATTGGGGGCAGCGGGGGGACCTACAATGAGCAGTTCTTC.

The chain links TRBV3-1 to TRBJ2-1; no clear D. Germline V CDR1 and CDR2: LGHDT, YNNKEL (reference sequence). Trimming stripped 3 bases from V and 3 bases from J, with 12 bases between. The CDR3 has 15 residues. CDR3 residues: CASSQAFGSYNEQFF. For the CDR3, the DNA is TGTGCCAGCAGCCAGGCGTTCGGAAGCTACAATGAGCAGTTCTTC.

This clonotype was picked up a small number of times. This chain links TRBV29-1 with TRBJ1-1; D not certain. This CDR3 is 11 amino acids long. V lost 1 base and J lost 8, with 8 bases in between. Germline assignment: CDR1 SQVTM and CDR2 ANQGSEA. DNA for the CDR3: TGCAGCGTTGAAGGGACTAAAGAAGCTTTCTTT. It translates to CSVEGTKEAFF.

As DNA, the CDR3 is TGTGCCAGTCCCACCAGGGGTAAGAATTCACCCCTCCACTTT. This encodes CASPTRGKNSPLHF. The rearrangement uses TRBV19 and TRBJ1-6; the D gene is possibly TRBD1 (6 bases). V dropped 8 bases and J dropped 7 bases, with 15 bases sitting between them. CDR1 is LNHDA, CDR2 SQIVND, per germline (reference sequence). CDR3 length: 14 amino acids.

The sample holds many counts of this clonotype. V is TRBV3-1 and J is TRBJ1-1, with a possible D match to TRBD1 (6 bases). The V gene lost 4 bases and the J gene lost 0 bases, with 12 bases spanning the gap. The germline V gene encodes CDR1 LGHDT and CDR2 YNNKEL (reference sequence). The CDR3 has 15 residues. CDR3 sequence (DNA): TGTGCCAGCAGCCCCTACGACAGGATGAACACTGAAGCTTTCTTT. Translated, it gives CASSPYDRMNTEAFF.

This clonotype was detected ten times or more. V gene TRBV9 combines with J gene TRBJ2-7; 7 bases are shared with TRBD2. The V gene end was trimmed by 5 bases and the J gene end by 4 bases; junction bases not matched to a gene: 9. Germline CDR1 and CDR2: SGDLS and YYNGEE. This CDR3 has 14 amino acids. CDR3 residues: CASRIGGSGYEQYV. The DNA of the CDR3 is TGTGCCAGCAGAATCGGGGGTAGCGGGTACGAGCAGTACGTC.

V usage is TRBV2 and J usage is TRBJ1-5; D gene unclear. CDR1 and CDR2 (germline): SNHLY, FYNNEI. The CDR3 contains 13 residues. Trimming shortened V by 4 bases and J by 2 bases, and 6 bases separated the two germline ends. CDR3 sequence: CASSGVRNQPQHF. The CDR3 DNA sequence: TGTGCCAGCAGTGGAGTACGCAATCAGCCCCAGCATTTT.

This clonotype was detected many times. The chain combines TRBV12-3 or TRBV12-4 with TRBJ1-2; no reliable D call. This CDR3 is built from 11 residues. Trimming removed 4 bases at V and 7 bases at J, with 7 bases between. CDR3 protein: CASSSRLGYTF. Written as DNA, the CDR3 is TGTGCCAGCAGTTCCAGGCTTGGCTACACCTTC.

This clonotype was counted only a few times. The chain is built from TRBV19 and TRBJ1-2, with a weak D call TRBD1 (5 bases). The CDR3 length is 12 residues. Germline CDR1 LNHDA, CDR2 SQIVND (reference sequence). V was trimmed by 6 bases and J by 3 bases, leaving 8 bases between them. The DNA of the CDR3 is TGTGCCAGTAGATCGGGGGACTATGGCTACACCTTC. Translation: CASRSGDYGYTF.

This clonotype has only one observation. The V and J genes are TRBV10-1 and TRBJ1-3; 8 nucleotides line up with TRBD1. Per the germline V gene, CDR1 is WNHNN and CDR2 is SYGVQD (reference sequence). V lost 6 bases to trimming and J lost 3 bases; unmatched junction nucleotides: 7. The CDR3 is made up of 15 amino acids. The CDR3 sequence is CASRHRGKYGNTIYF. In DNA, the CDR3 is TGCGCCAGCAGACACAGGGGGAAGTATGGAAACACCATATATTTT.